A selection of T cell receptor beta chains follows, all from one sample in a study of post-analysis software for immune sequencing data. TCRdb called the PCR reads again in MiXCR, with one record for every CDR3 protein. This table holds some 690,000 distinct CDR3 sequences, more than 50% found once. What was sequenced was blood. The source of these receptors is a girl aged 2 to 9 with multiple sclerosis. The CDR3 runs from the conserved cysteine through the conserved F or W. D genes are given only for firm matches. A clone size is listed for some rows: how often the clone was seen (once, few, many), or a class if it is expanded.

CDR3 length | D gene | clone size | J gene | V gene | CDR3 protein | CDR3 DNA
15 | TRBD1 | NA | TRBJ2-2 | TRBV5-1 | CASSLMTGHTGELFF | TGCGCCAGCAGCTTGATGACAGGGCACACCGGGGAGCTGTTTTTT
15 | TRBD1 | NA | TRBJ2-7 | TRBV4-1 | CASSQEFGTAYEQYF | TGCGCCAGCAGCCAAGAATTTGGGACAGCATACGAGCAGTACTTC
15 | TRBD2 | few | TRBJ2-1 | TRBV10-3 | CAISESSSGGFEQFF | TGTGCCATCAGTGAGTCATCTAGCGGGGGATTTGAGCAGTTCTTC
13 | NA | many | TRBJ2-1 | TRBV20-1 | CSARGRSYNEQFF | TGCAGTGCTAGAGGTAGATCCTACAATGAGCAGTTCTTC
13 | NA | NA | TRBJ2-7 | TRBV7-2 | CASGKGHFYEQYF | TGTGCCAGCGGAAAGGGACACTTCTACGAGCAGTACTTC
16 | NA | NA | TRBJ2-7 | TRBV20-1 | CSARGGPLPNLGEQYF | TGCAGTGCTAGAGGGGGACCGCTTCCAAATCTTGGCGAGCAGTACTTC
14 | NA | NA | TRBJ2-3 | TRBV6-5 | CASSYSNPPDTQYF | TGTGCCAGCAGTTACTCGAACCCCCCAGATACGCAGTATTTT
14 | NA | NA | TRBJ1-5 | TRBV13 | CASSLRGEGQPQHF | TGTGCCAGCAGCTTACGGGGAGAAGGTCAGCCCCAGCATTTT
16 | NA | NA | TRBJ2-5 | TRBV7-8 | CASSSLRGALQETQYF | TGTGCCAGCAGCTCCCTTAGGGGGGCCCTCCAAGAGACCCAGTACTTC
16 | TRBD1 | NA | TRBJ2-1 | TRBV2 | CASTVNSGQAYNEQFF | TGTGCCAGCACCGTGAATAGTGGACAGGCCTACAATGAGCAGTTCTTC
17 | TRBD1 | NA | TRBJ1-2 | TRBV7-2 | CASSLRTGGRGNYGYTF | TGTGCCAGCAGCTTGAGAACAGGAGGCAGGGGGAACTATGGCTACACCTTC
15 | TRBD2 | once | TRBJ2-4 | TRBV20-1 | CSARDQGLAGDEQYF | TGCAGTGCCAGAGATCAGGGACTAGCGGGAGATGAGCAGTACTTC
14 | TRBD2 | NA | TRBJ2-7 | TRBV7-2 | CASSSGLGVYEQYF | TGTGCCAGCAGCTCGGGACTAGGGGTTTACGAGCAGTACTTC
17 | NA | once | TRBJ2-1 | TRBV4-1 | CASSHALPGSSYNEQFF | TGCGCCAGCAGCCACGCCCTCCCAGGGAGCTCCTATAATGAGCAGTTCTTC
13 | NA | NA | TRBJ1-2 | TRBV9 | CASSVAPKGGYTF | TGTGCCAGCAGCGTAGCCCCCAAGGGAGGCTACACCTTC
13 | NA | NA | TRBJ2-1 | TRBV24-1 | CASTPTGFNEQFF | TGTGCCTCCACCCCTACGGGGTTTAATGAGCAGTTCTTC
13 | NA | few | TRBJ1-2 | TRBV25-1 | CASSAGGAYGYTF | TGTGCCAGCAGTGCGGGGGGGGCGTATGGCTACACCTTC
17 | NA | NA | TRBJ1-1 | TRBV5-1 | CASSLEGRGWGNTEAFF | TGCGCCAGCAGCTTGGAAGGGAGGGGCTGGGGGAACACTGAAGCTTTCTTT
16 | TRBD1 | NA | TRBJ1-1 | TRBV29-1 | CSVSGGQGAEYTEAFF | TGCAGCGTCTCCGGGGGACAGGGGGCGGAGTACACTGAAGCTTTCTTT
14 | NA | NA | TRBJ2-3 | TRBV29-1 | CSARAGSSTDTQYF | TGCAGCGCCCGGGCGGGCAGTAGCACAGATACGCAGTATTTT
12 | NA | NA | TRBJ2-1 | TRBV2 | CASTSRGFEQFF | TGTGCCAGCACCTCCAGGGGCTTTGAGCAGTTCTTC
13 | TRBD2 | NA | TRBJ2-3 | TRBV10-1 | CASGLAGTDTQYF | TGCGCCAGCGGACTAGCGGGGACAGATACGCAGTATTTT
14 | NA | NA | TRBJ2-7 | TRBV21-1 | CASSNRGRAYEQYF | TGTGCCAGCAGCAACCGGGGCAGGGCCTACGAGCAGTACTTC
14 | NA | NA | TRBJ1-6 | TRBV20-1 | CSAKRSQENSPLHF | TGCAGTGCAAAAAGGTCACAGGAGAATTCACCCCTCCACTTT
13 | NA | NA | TRBJ2-1 | TRBV7-7 | CASSLNPLGEQFF | TGTGCTAGCAGCTTAAACCCCCTGGGTGAGCAGTTCTTC
11 | NA | few | TRBJ2-3 | TRBV20-1 | CIAGSSDTQYF | TGCATTGCGGGCTCTTCAGATACGCAGTATTTT
22 | TRBD2 | NA | TRBJ2-1 | TRBV20-1 | CSARDDGRITSVAPSSYNEQFF | TGCAGTGCTAGAGATGACGGCCGCATAACTAGCGTGGCCCCCAGCTCCTACAATGAGCAGTTCTTC
11 | NA | few | TRBJ2-3 | TRBV10-3 | CATSNGDTQYF | TGTGCCACCTCGAACGGAGATACGCAGTATTTT
12 | NA | few | TRBJ1-2 | TRBV10-3 | CAISAGFYGYTF | TGTGCCATCAGTGCTGGGTTTTATGGCTACACCTTC
12 | NA | NA | TRBJ1-2 | TRBV20-1 | CSARVRAEGYTF | TGCAGTGCTAGAGTAAGGGCCGAGGGCTACACCTTC
16 | NA | NA | TRBJ2-1 | TRBV30 | CAWKTPGHLSSHEQFF | TGTGCCTGGAAGACACCGGGACACCTGTCATCCCATGAGCAGTTCTTC
16 | TRBD2 | NA | TRBJ2-5 | TRBV20-1 | CSARENSLAGSETQYF | TGCAGTGCTAGAGAGAACAGTTTAGCGGGATCAGAGACCCAGTACTTC
15 | NA | NA | TRBJ2-7 | TRBV10-3 | CAISESSGSSYEQYF | TGTGCCATCAGTGAGTCTAGCGGAAGCTCCTACGAGCAGTACTTC